Listed below are T cell receptor beta chains from one sample, sequenced in a study of CD8+ T cells in alopecia areata. Libraries were prepared by immunoSEQ multiplex PCR; TCRdb keeps only in-frame clonotypes and omits some of them. This table holds about 270,000 clones, 50% to 75% found once. Specimen: CD4+ T cells sorted from blood, collected around week 54, from a patient treated with tofacitinib. The receptors here all came from a human donor with alopecia areata. The CDR3 runs from the conserved cysteine through the conserved F or W. Fields, in order: D gene, J gene, clone size, V gene, CDR3 protein, CDR3 DNA. D genes are given only for firm matches. Some rows have no size entry. The others give once, few or many, or a class for an expanded clone.

d_gene: .; j_gene: TRBJ2-7; abundance: .; v_gene: TRBV18; CDR3aa: CASSPSSGGRGYEQYF; CDR3nt: TGTGCCAGCTCACCCTCGTCAGGGGGGCGAGGGTACGAGCAGTACTTC
d_gene: .; j_gene: TRBJ1-2; abundance: few; v_gene: TRBV29-1; CDR3aa: CSVVVTGTNYGYTF; CDR3nt: TGCAGCGTTGTGGTTACAGGTACAAACTATGGCTACACCTTC
d_gene: .; j_gene: TRBJ1-5; abundance: .; v_gene: TRBV6-1; CDR3aa: CASSEAARVNQPQHF; CDR3nt: TGTGCCAGCAGTGAAGCAGCCAGGGTCAATCAGCCCCAGCATTTT
d_gene: .; j_gene: TRBJ1-5; abundance: .; v_gene: TRBV30; CDR3aa: CAWSVERNQPQHF; CDR3nt: TGTGCCTGGAGTGTAGAACGAAATCAGCCCCAGCATTTT
d_gene: TRBD1; j_gene: TRBJ1-1; abundance: .; v_gene: TRBV29-1; CDR3aa: CSVGGQGTEAFF; CDR3nt: TGCAGCGTCGGTGGACAGGGTACTGAAGCTTTCTTT
d_gene: .; j_gene: TRBJ1-6; abundance: .; v_gene: TRBV30; CDR3aa: CAWDKGNNSPLHF; CDR3nt: TGTGCCTGGGATAAGGGGAATAATTCACCCCTCCACTTT
d_gene: TRBD1; j_gene: TRBJ1-2; abundance: .; v_gene: TRBV4-1; CDR3aa: CASSTGTGLYGYTF; CDR3nt: TGCGCCAGCAGTACCGGGACAGGGTTGTACGGCTACACCTTC
d_gene: .; j_gene: TRBJ2-7; abundance: .; v_gene: TRBV29-1; CDR3aa: CSVEGGTGIKYEQYF; CDR3nt: TGCAGCGTTGAAGGCGGTACAGGTATCAAGTACGAGCAGTACTTC
d_gene: .; j_gene: TRBJ1-6; abundance: .; v_gene: TRBV4-1; CDR3aa: CASSQVLSPLHF; CDR3nt: TGCGCCAGCAGCCAAGTACTTTCACCCCTCCACTTT
d_gene: .; j_gene: TRBJ2-3; abundance: many; v_gene: TRBV2; CDR3aa: CASGITDTQYF; CDR3nt: TGTGCCAGCGGTATCACAGATACGCAGTATTTT
d_gene: .; j_gene: TRBJ2-5; abundance: .; v_gene: TRBV29-1; CDR3aa: CSVLATNQETQYF; CDR3nt: TGCAGCGTTTTGGCCACCAACCAAGAGACCCAGTACTTC
d_gene: .; j_gene: TRBJ2-4; abundance: few; v_gene: TRBV19; CDR3aa: CASSLGTLGDIQYF; CDR3nt: TGTGCCAGTAGTTTGGGGACATTGGGGGACATTCAGTACTTC
d_gene: .; j_gene: TRBJ2-1; abundance: .; v_gene: TRBV7-6; CDR3aa: CASSPWSINEQFF; CDR3nt: TGTGCCAGCAGCCCTTGGTCTATCAATGAGCAGTTCTTC
d_gene: .; j_gene: TRBJ1-5; abundance: .; v_gene: TRBV30; CDR3aa: CAQGSGSNQPQHF; CDR3nt: TGTGCACAAGGGTCCGGTAGCAATCAGCCCCAGCATTTT
d_gene: TRBD1; j_gene: TRBJ2-1; abundance: .; v_gene: TRBV15; CDR3aa: CATSRGDRDYNEQFF; CDR3nt: TGTGCCACCAGCAGAGGGGACAGGGACTACAATGAGCAGTTCTTC
d_gene: .; j_gene: TRBJ1-4; abundance: .; v_gene: TRBV29-1; CDR3aa: CSVEDRGKGEKLFF; CDR3nt: TGCAGCGTTGAAGATCGTGGTAAAGGTGAAAAACTGTTTTTT
d_gene: .; j_gene: TRBJ2-2; abundance: .; v_gene: TRBV9; CDR3aa: CASSVASTGELFF; CDR3nt: TGTGCCAGCAGCGTAGCTTCTACCGGGGAGCTGTTTTTT
d_gene: TRBD1; j_gene: TRBJ2-6; abundance: .; v_gene: TRBV7-2; CDR3aa: CASRMTGYDGSGANVLTF; CDR3nt: TGTGCCAGCAGGATGACAGGGTACGATGGATCTGGGGCCAACGTCCTGACTTTC
d_gene: .; j_gene: TRBJ2-5; abundance: .; v_gene: TRBV9; CDR3aa: CASSTGETQYF; CDR3nt: TGTGCCAGCAGCACTGGGGAGACCCAGTACTTC
d_gene: TRBD1; j_gene: TRBJ1-1; abundance: once; v_gene: TRBV29-1; CDR3aa: CSVYRQGPQLGTEAFF; CDR3nt: TGCAGCGTCTACCGACAGGGACCCCAACTGGGCACTGAAGCTTTCTTT
d_gene: TRBD2; j_gene: TRBJ2-3; abundance: .; v_gene: TRBV29-1; CDR3aa: CSVAGLAGGTDTQYF; CDR3nt: TGCAGCGTTGCCGGACTAGCGGGGGGCACAGATACGCAGTATTTT
d_gene: TRBD1; j_gene: TRBJ1-1; abundance: few; v_gene: TRBV9; CDR3aa: CASSVHDRDTEAFF; CDR3nt: TGTGCCAGCAGCGTACATGACAGGGACACTGAAGCTTTCTTT
d_gene: .; j_gene: TRBJ1-2; abundance: .; v_gene: TRBV7-9; CDR3aa: CASSFGLGNYGYTF; CDR3nt: TGTGCCAGCAGCTTCGGACTGGGGAACTATGGCTACACCTTC
d_gene: TRBD1; j_gene: TRBJ1-5; abundance: .; v_gene: TRBV7-2; CDR3aa: CASSRQGLNQPQHF; CDR3nt: TGTGCCAGCAGCCGACAGGGGCTCAATCAGCCCCAGCATTTT
d_gene: TRBD1; j_gene: TRBJ2-5; abundance: .; v_gene: TRBV9; CDR3aa: CASSPGQPQETQYF; CDR3nt: TGTGCCAGCAGCCCGGGACAGCCCCAAGAGACCCAGTACTTC
d_gene: TRBD1; j_gene: TRBJ2-2; abundance: .; v_gene: TRBV30; CDR3aa: CAWSDGQGYTGELFF; CDR3nt: TGTGCCTGGAGTGACGGACAGGGGTACACCGGGGAGCTGTTTTTT
d_gene: TRBD2; j_gene: TRBJ2-1; abundance: .; v_gene: TRBV7-2; CDR3aa: CASSFASGLAGHEQFF; CDR3nt: TGTGCCAGCAGCTTTGCCTCGGGACTAGCGGGGCATGAGCAGTTCTTC
d_gene: .; j_gene: TRBJ1-2; abundance: .; v_gene: TRBV7-9; CDR3aa: CASSFGGNYGYTF; CDR3nt: TGTGCCAGCAGCTTTGGCGGCAACTATGGCTACACCTTC
d_gene: .; j_gene: TRBJ1-1; abundance: .; v_gene: TRBV11-2; CDR3aa: CASSPLASAGTEAFF; CDR3nt: TGTGCCAGCAGCCCCTTGGCGAGCGCTGGGACTGAAGCTTTCTTT
d_gene: .; j_gene: TRBJ2-7; abundance: .; v_gene: TRBV25-1; CDR3aa: CASSERGFGEQYF; CDR3nt: TGTGCCAGCAGTGAGCGCGGCTTTGGGGAGCAGTACTTC
d_gene: .; j_gene: TRBJ2-2; abundance: few; v_gene: TRBV6-6; CDR3aa: CASTHRDIVGAGELFF; CDR3nt: TGTGCCAGCACCCACAGGGACATCGTTGGAGCCGGGGAGCTGTTTTTT
d_gene: .; j_gene: TRBJ1-2; abundance: .; v_gene: TRBV25-1; CDR3aa: CASSEYGYGYTF; CDR3nt: TGTGCCAGCAGTGAGTACGGCTATGGCTACACCTTC
d_gene: .; j_gene: TRBJ1-1; abundance: .; v_gene: TRBV6-5; CDR3aa: CASSWGGGTEAFF; CDR3nt: TGTGCCAGCAGTTGGGGGGGCGGGACTGAAGCTTTCTTT
d_gene: .; j_gene: TRBJ1-2; abundance: .; v_gene: TRBV13; CDR3aa: CASSFDRNYGYTF; CDR3nt: TGTGCCAGCAGCTTTGACCGAAACTATGGCTACACCTTC
d_gene: .; j_gene: TRBJ1-6; abundance: .; v_gene: TRBV25-1; CDR3aa: CASSVGDGNSPLHF; CDR3nt: TGTGCCAGCAGTGTAGGAGACGGTAATTCACCCCTCCACTTT
d_gene: TRBD1; j_gene: TRBJ2-7; abundance: .; v_gene: TRBV5-1; CDR3aa: CASSPGTEPSQYF; CDR3nt: TGCGCCAGCAGCCCCGGGACAGAGCCGTCGCAGTACTTC
d_gene: TRBD1; j_gene: TRBJ2-2; abundance: few; v_gene: TRBV7-2; CDR3aa: CASSLGTGRTGELFF; CDR3nt: TGTGCCAGCAGCTTGGGGACAGGTCGGACCGGGGAGCTGTTTTTT
d_gene: TRBD1; j_gene: TRBJ1-2; abundance: .; v_gene: TRBV29-1; CDR3aa: CSVEDRTGNGYTF; CDR3nt: TGCAGCGTTGAAGATCGGACAGGGAATGGCTACACCTTC
d_gene: .; j_gene: TRBJ1-6; abundance: few; v_gene: TRBV19; CDR3aa: CASSIYASPNSPLHF; CDR3nt: TGTGCCAGTAGTATATACGCCTCGCCTAATTCACCCCTCCACTTT
d_gene: TRBD1; j_gene: TRBJ2-4; abundance: .; v_gene: TRBV5-1; CDR3aa: CASSLRDRGLAKNIQYF; CDR3nt: TGCGCCAGCAGCTTGAGGGACAGGGGTCTGGCCAAAAACATTCAGTACTTC
d_gene: .; j_gene: TRBJ2-1; abundance: .; v_gene: TRBV7-2; CDR3aa: CASRMGVYNEQFF; CDR3nt: TGTGCCAGCAGGATGGGGGTGTACAATGAGCAGTTCTTC
d_gene: .; j_gene: TRBJ2-5; abundance: .; v_gene: TRBV25-1; CDR3aa: CASSVRGWETQYF; CDR3nt: TGTGCCAGCAGTGTAAGGGGTTGGGAGACCCAGTACTTC